A single T cell receptor (beta chain) is shown here with its context. The target antigen is unknown. The CDR3 loop spans 19 amino acids. Germline V gives CDR1 KGHSH, CDR2 LQKENI. The V and J ends lost 3 bases and 0 bases, in that order; junction bases with no gene match: 10. Libraries were prepared by immunoSEQ multiplex PCR; TCRdb keeps only in-frame clonotypes and omits some of them. The sample gives more than 95,000 clones, approximately 85% of which show up once; roughly 4% is in the top ten. These data come from a study of T cell responses to AZD1222 COVID-19 vaccine. Findings of the study overall: Unmutated regions of variants are reportedly targeted by nearly half of spike-specific TCRs.

This sequence joins TRBV18 and TRBJ2-6; 8 bases agree with TRBD1. The source material was peripheral blood, sampled on day 0 of MenACWY control vaccination. The sequence was obtained from an adult in good health. This CDR3 reads CASSPVITTGGSGANVLTF. The CDR3 DNA reads as TGTGCCAGCTCACCGGTGATTACAACAGGGGGCTCTGGGGCCAACGTCCTGACTTTC.